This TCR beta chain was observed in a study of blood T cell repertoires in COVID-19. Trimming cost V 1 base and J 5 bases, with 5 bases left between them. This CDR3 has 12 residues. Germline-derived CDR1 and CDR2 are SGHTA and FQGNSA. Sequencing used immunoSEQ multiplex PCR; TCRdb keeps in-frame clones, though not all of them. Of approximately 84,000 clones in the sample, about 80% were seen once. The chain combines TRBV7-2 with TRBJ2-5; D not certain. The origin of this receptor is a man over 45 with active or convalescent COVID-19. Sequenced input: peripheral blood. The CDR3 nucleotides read TGTGCCAGCAGCTTAGGGCTCGAGACCCAGTACTTC. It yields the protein CASSLGLETQYF.